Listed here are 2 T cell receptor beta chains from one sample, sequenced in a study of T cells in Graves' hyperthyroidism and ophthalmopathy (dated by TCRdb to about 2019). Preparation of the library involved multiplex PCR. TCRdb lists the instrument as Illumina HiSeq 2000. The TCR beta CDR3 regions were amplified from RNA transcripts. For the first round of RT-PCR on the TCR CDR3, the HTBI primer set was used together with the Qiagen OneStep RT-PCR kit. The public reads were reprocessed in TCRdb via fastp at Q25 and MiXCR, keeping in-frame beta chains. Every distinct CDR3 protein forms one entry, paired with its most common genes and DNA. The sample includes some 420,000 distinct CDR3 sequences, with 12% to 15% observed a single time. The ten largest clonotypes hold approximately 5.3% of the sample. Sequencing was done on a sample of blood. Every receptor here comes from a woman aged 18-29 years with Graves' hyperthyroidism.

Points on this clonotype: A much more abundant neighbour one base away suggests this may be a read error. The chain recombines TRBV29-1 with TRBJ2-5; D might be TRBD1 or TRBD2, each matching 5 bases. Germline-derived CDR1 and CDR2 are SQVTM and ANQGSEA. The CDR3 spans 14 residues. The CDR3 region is CSFEGRDDQETQYF. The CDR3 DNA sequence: TGCAGCTTTGAAGGACGGGACGATCAAGAGACCCAGTACTTC.

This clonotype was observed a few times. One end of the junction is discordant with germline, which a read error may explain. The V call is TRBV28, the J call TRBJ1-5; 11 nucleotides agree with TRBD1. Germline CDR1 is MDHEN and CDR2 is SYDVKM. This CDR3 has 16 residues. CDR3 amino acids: CASNLPRTGGNQPQHF. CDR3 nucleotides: TGTGCCAGCAACTTACCGAGGACAGGGGGCAACCAGCCCCAGCATTTT.